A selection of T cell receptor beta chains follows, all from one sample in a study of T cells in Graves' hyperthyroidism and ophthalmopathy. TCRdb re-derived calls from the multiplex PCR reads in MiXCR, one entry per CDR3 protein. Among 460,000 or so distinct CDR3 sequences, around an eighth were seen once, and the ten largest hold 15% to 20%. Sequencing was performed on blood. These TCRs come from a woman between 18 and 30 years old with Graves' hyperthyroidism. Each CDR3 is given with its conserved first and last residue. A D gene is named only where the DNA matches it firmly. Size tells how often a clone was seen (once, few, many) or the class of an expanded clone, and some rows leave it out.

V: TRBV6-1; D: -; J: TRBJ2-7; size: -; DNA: TGTGCCAGCAGTGGACAGTCTGGAGTATCCTACGAGCAGTACTTC; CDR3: CASSGQSGVSYEQYF
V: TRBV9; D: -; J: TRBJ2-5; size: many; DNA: TGTGCCAGCAGTGGGGATAGTGGGACCCAGTACTTC; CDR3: CASSGDSGTQYF
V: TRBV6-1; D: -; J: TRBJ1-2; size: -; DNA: TGTGCCAGCAGTCCCCAAGACAGATCTCGCGGCTACACCTTC; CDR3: CASSPQDRSRGYTF
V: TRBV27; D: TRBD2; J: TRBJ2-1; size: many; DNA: TGTGCCAGCAGTTTATCTAGCGGGAGGGCCGGAGATGAGCAGTTCTTC; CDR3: CASSLSSGRAGDEQFF
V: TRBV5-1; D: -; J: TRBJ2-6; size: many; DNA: TGCGCCAGCAGCCCCAGGGGCTCTGGGGCCAACGTCCTGACTTTC; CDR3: CASSPRGSGANVLTF
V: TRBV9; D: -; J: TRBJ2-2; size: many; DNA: TGTGCCAGCAGCGTCGGCAGGGGACGCACCGGGGAGCTGTTTTTT; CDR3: CASSVGRGRTGELFF
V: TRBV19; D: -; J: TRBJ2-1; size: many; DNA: TGTGCCAGTAGTACTACGGCGAGCTCCTACAATGAGCAGTTCTTC; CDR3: CASSTTASSYNEQFF
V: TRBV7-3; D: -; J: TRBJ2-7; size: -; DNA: TGTGCCAGCACGTACGAGCAGTACTTC; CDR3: CASTYEQYF
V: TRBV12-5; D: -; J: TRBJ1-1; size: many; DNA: TGTGCTAGTGCCAGAAGGGTGAACACTGAAGCTTTCTTT; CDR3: CASARRVNTEAFF
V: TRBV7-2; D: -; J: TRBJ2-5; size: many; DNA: TGTGCCAGCAGCGCCCCGTCGAAAGAGACCCAGTACTTC; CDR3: CASSAPSKETQYF